A single sample is the source of the 27 T cell receptor beta chains below, sequenced in a study of glioma-infiltrating T cells. The iRepertoire nested amplicon-rescue multiplex PCR amplified TCR alpha and beta CDR3s from RNA. TCRdb re-called the multiplex PCR reads through MiXCR, storing one row per CDR3 protein. The sample has some 180,000 distinct CDR3 sequences; roughly 32% are singletons. Sequencing was done on a sample of glioma tissue, nonneoplastic brain tissue, or PBMCs (not recorded which). These TCRs come from a human donor with low-grade glioma or glioblastoma, undergoing nonglioma brain surgery, or in good health (not recorded which).

On this clonotype: Sequence at one end of the junction differs from germline and may be a read error. The chain combines TRBV11-2 with TRBJ2-5, with TRBD1 matching 7 bases. The CDR3 runs 16 residues. CDR1 SGHAT and CDR2 FQNNGV come from the germline V gene. The CDR3 DNA follows: TGTGCCCGCAGCTTAGGAGTAGAGGGGGCGGTGGAGACCCAGTACTTC. Translated, it gives CARSLGVEGAVETQYF.

At least ten counts were recorded for this clonotype. This sequence joins TRBV18 and TRBJ1-1; D is possibly TRBD1 (6 bases). The V end was cut by 1 base, the J end by 4 bases, with 10 bases between. CDR3 length: 14 amino acids. Germline CDR1 is KGHSH and CDR2 is LQKENI. CDR3 nucleotides: TGTGCCAGCTCACCACTCCGGGGGCCCACTGAAGCTTTCTTT. Protein: CASSPLRGPTEAFF.

Details on this clonotype: A much more abundant neighbour one base away suggests this may be a read error. The chain couples TRBV18 to TRBJ2-7; a possible D gene is TRBD2 (6 bases). Germline CDR1 KGHSH, CDR2 LQKENI. CDR3 length: 13 residues. V was pared by 6 bases and J by 6 bases, with 15 bases between. DNA of the CDR3: TGTGCCAGCTCTCACGGCACGGGAGTCGAGCAGTACTTC. This codes for CASSHGTGVEQYF.

This clonotype appeared many times. The rearrangement joins TRBV5-1 to TRBJ1-1; D unresolved. CDR3 length equals 14 residues. With 5 bases removed from V and 2 bases from J, the gap between germline ends came to 13 bases. CDR1 is SGHRS, CDR2 YFSETQ, per germline. CDR3 in DNA: TGCGCCAGCAGTCGGGAACCCGAAAACACTGAAGCTTTCTTT. Its translation: CASSREPENTEAFF.

This clonotype appeared many times. DNA for the CDR3: TGTGCCAGCAGCAGGTCAGGGCTCCAAGAGACCCAGTACTTC. Its protein is CASSRSGLQETQYF. The chain joins TRBV6-2 or TRBV6-3 to TRBJ2-5; tentative D call: TRBD1 (5 bases). Germline CDR1 and CDR2: MNHEY and SVGEGT. Trimming removed 6 bases from V and 1 base from J, with 12 bases in between. This CDR3 is 14 amino acids long.

This clonotype has a handful of counts. V is TRBV3-1 and J is TRBJ2-6; D gene ambiguous. In germline, CDR1 is LGHDT, CDR2 YNNKEL (reference sequence). This CDR3 has 14 amino acids. Trimming left V 0 bases short and J 10 bases short, with 10 bases between. This CDR3 reads CASSQEHLGNVLTF. In DNA, the CDR3 is TGTGCCAGCAGCCAAGAACACCTAGGGAACGTCCTGACTTTC.

Regarding this clonotype: A much larger clone is a single base away; this may be a read error. J is TRBJ2-5 and V is TRBV18, with D possibly being TRBD1 (6 bases). CDR3 size: 13 residues. CDR1 and CDR2 from the germline V gene are KGHSH and LQKENI. CDR3 loop: CASSPPGGETHYF. CDR3 sequence (DNA): TGTGCCAGCTCACCACCAGGGGGAGAGACCCATTACTTC. The variable domain in full, completed from reference TRBV18 and TRBJ2-5, reads NAGVMQNPRHLVRRRGQEARLRCSPMKGHSHVYWYRQLPEEGLKFMVYLQKENIIDESGMPKERFSAEFPKEGPSILRIQQVVRGDSAAYFCASSPPGGETHYFGPGTRLLVL.

Regarding this clonotype: A much bigger clone sits one base away, suggesting this may be a read error. The missing conserved phenylalanine or tryptophan at the end of this CDR3 makes a read error likely. This rearrangement joins TRBV3-1 to TRBJ2-5, with 10 bases identical to TRBD1. Germline V gene data show CDR1 as LGHDT and CDR2 as YNNKEL (reference sequence). The junction had 3 bases not matched to a gene; V was cut back by 1 base and J by 4 bases. The CDR3 is made up of 15 amino acids. CDR3 amino acids: CASSQGQGAGETQYL. CDR3 DNA: TGTGCCAGCAGCCAAGGACAGGGGGCAGGAGAGACCCAGTACCTC.

This clonotype was seen more than once but under ten times. The genes are TRBV7-9 and TRBJ2-3; D is unresolved. CDR1 and CDR2 from the germline V gene are SEHNR and FQNEAQ (reference sequence). This CDR3 region has 13 residues. Deletions cut 1 base from V and 5 bases from J, with 7 bases between. The CDR3 sequence: CASSLDPGDTQYF. DNA of the CDR3: TGTGCCAGCAGCTTAGATCCGGGAGATACGCAGTATTTT.

This clonotype was seen a handful of times. The genes are TRBV7-9 and TRBJ2-5; 13 nucleotides line up with TRBD2. The CDR3 covers 19 residues. V was clipped by 4 bases and J by 5 bases; unmatched bases: 16. From germline, CDR1 is SEHNR and CDR2 FQNEAQ (reference sequence). The CDR3 sequence is CASSSPPGLAGAGEETQYF. CDR3 nucleotides: TGTGCCAGCAGCTCCCCTCCAGGACTAGCGGGAGCTGGGGAGGAGACCCAGTACTTC.

This clonotype was detected ten times or more. V and J are TRBV5-1 and TRBJ2-1; TRBD2 matches at 11 bases. Germline V lookup: CDR1 SGHRS, CDR2 YFSETQ. The CDR3 runs to 14 residues. V shed 4 bases and J 9 bases; nucleotides not matched to a gene: 6. Here the CDR3 DNA reads TGCGCCAGCAGCAAGGGACTAGCGGCTATTGAGCAGTTCTTC. This encodes CASSKGLAAIEQFF.

A remark on this clonotype: The junction and the germline gene differ at one end; a read error may be behind it. This chain connects TRBV5-8 to TRBJ1-1; no firm D call. Germline V gene sequence: CDR1 SGHTS, CDR2 YDEGEE. The length of the CDR3 is 12 residues. This CDR3 is CASSLLNTKAFF. The CDR3 DNA reads TGTGCCAGCAGCTTATTGAACACTAAAGCTTTCTTT.

This clonotype showed up many times. This chain connects TRBV6-1 to TRBJ1-1, with D unclear. The CDR3 totals 15 residues. The germline V gene has CDR1 MNHNS and CDR2 SASEGT. Trimming took 6 bases from V and 1 from J, leaving 15 bases between them. CDR3 sequence (DNA): TGTGCCAGCAGAGGCCTCCTCGGACGGAACACTGAAGCTTTCTTT. Translating it yields CASRGLLGRNTEAFF.

This clonotype was recorded at least ten times. This chain links TRBV19 with TRBJ1-1; possibly TRBD1 for D (5 bases). The CDR3 totals 14 residues. CDR1 and CDR2 (germline): LNHDA, SQIVND (reference sequence). Trimming left V 2 bases short and J 0 bases short, with 7 bases between. Written as DNA, the CDR3 is TGTGCCAGTAGTATACCAGGGTTGAACACTGAAGCTTTCTTT. Translating it yields CASSIPGLNTEAFF.

This clonotype was detected many times. The CDR3 loop is CASSLGVPYGYTF. CDR3 nucleotide sequence: TGTGCCAGCAGTTTGGGGGTTCCCTATGGCTACACCTTC. The chain is built from TRBV28 and TRBJ1-2; TRBD1 is a possible D gene (5 bases). Trimming left V 3 bases short and J 4 bases short, with 9 bases between. The CDR3 is 13 residues long. CDR1 is MDHEN and CDR2 is SYDVKM in the germline V gene.

This clonotype rates as medium-sized. This chain links TRBV28 with TRBJ1-1; the D gene is possibly TRBD1 (6 bases). Germline V gives CDR1 MDHEN, CDR2 SYDVKM. The CDR3 loop spans 14 amino acids. V lost 7 bases and J lost 0, with 12 bases in between. The CDR3 loop is CASNQQGMNTEAFF. The DNA for the CDR3 is TGTGCCAGCAACCAACAGGGAATGAACACTGAAGCTTTCTTT. The variable domain in full, with the rest retrieved from reference TRBV28 and TRBJ1-1, is DVKVTQSSRYLVKRTGEKVFLECVQDMDHENMFWYRQDPGLGLRLIYFSYDVKMKEKGDIPEGYSVSREKKERFSLILESASTNQTSMYLCASNQQGMNTEAFFGQGTRLTVV.

At least ten counts were recorded for this clonotype. Written as DNA, the CDR3 is TGTGCCACCAGTGATACCGGACGGTCCTACGAGCAGTACTTC. As protein: CATSDTGRSYEQYF. This rearrangement joins TRBV24-1 to TRBJ2-7; D remains unclear. With 3 bases removed from V and 1 base from J, the gap between germline ends came to 9 bases. Germline CDR1 and CDR2: KGHDR and SFDVKD. The CDR3 length is 14 residues.

This clonotype has ten or more counts. The rearrangement links TRBV4-1 to TRBJ2-7; D ambiguous. Germline V gene sequence: CDR1 MGHRA, CDR2 YSYEKL. The CDR3 runs 14 residues. Trimming cost V 1 base and J 1 base, with 8 bases left between them. This CDR3 reads CASSQGARSYEQYF. CDR3 in DNA: TGCGCCAGCAGCCAAGGGGCCAGGTCCTACGAGCAGTACTTC.

Note on this clonotype: Possible read error: a much larger clone is one base away. The chain has TRBV4-2 and TRBJ2-7; 12 bases agree with TRBD1. The CDR3 is 17 residues long. The trim removed 3 bases at V and 4 bases at J, leaving 10 bases unmatched. From germline, CDR1 is LGHNA and CDR2 YNFKEQ. For the CDR3, the DNA is TGTGCCAGCAGCCATACCGGGACAGGGGGCTCTGGGTACGAGCAGTACTTC. It codes for CASSHTGTGGSGYEQYF.

The V and J genes are TRBV24-1 and TRBJ2-3; D is uncertain. The CDR3 extends over 15 amino acids. Germline values: CDR1 KGHDR, CDR2 SFDVKD. V lost 10 bases and J 4 bases, leaving 20 bases between the germline ends. The DNA for the CDR3 is TGTGCCACGGCAGAAAATAGCCGTTCGCCAGATACGCAGTATTTT. This codes for CATAENSRSPDTQYF.

The table lists this clonotype with many counts. The chain combines TRBV6-2 or TRBV6-3 with TRBJ2-7; 10 nucleotides line up with TRBD2. Germline CDR1 and CDR2: MNHEY and SVGEGT. The CDR3 loop spans 18 amino acids. V lost 6 bases and J lost 5; bases outside the gene matches: 19. CDR3 nucleotide sequence: TGTGCCAGCAGGCCAATGTCTAGCGGGAGTTATCCCCTCCACGAGCAGTACTTC. Translation: CASRPMSSGSYPLHEQYF.

This clonotype was counted at least ten times. The chain combines TRBV27 with TRBJ1-5; D is uncertain. This CDR3 is built from 14 residues. With 0 bases removed from V and 3 bases from J, the gap between germline ends came to 6 bases. The germline gives CDR1 MNHEY, CDR2 SMNVEV (reference sequence). For the CDR3, the DNA is TGTGCCAGCAGTTTATCGAGCACCAATCAGCCCCAGCATTTT. Translation: CASSLSSTNQPQHF.

Details on this clonotype: An end of the junction differs from the germline gene, which may be a read error. The CDR3 nucleotides are TGTGCCGGCAGTTCTACTAGCGGAAGCACAGATACGCAGTATTTT. As protein: CAGSSTSGSTDTQYF. V is TRBV7-2 and J is TRBJ2-3; 8 bases align to TRBD2. This CDR3 comprises 15 residues. CDR1 is SGHTA, CDR2 FQGNSA, per germline.

This chain links TRBV19 with TRBJ1-5; D gene uncertain. The CDR3 has 14 residues. Trimming pared 5 bases from V and 7 bases from J, leaving 15 bases between. Germline V gene lookup returns CDR1 LNHDA and CDR2 SQIVND (reference sequence). This CDR3 reads CASSLEEGNQPQHF. Written as DNA, the CDR3 is TGTGCCAGTAGTTTGGAAGAGGGTAACCAGCCCCAGCATTTT.

This clonotype was detected a few times. The CDR3 reads CASSLSGGSFMRDTF. The CDR3, as DNA: TGTGCCAGCAGCTTGTCGGGAGGATCTTTTATGAGGGACACCTTC. The chain employs TRBV5-4 and TRBJ1-2; D not resolved. V was shortened by 1 base and J by 12 bases, with 22 bases between the two germline ends. This CDR3 comprises 15 residues. Germline V lookup: CDR1 SGHNT, CDR2 YYREEE (reference sequence).

A word on this clonotype: With a much larger clone just one base away, this may be a read error. The rearrangement joins TRBV7-6 to TRBJ2-7; D call uncertain. Trimming removed 3 bases at V and 2 bases at J, with 14 bases between. Looked up from germline, CDR1 is SGHVS and CDR2 is FNYEAQ. CDR3 length equals 15 residues. CDR3 region: CASSLSHGGTYEQYF. The CDR3 DNA reads TGTGCCAGCAGCTTGTCGCATGGTGGGACCTACGAGCAGTACTTC.

The sample holds one count of this clonotype. Compared with germline, one end of the junction differs, possibly owing to a read error. The chain is built from TRBV5-1 and TRBJ1-1; no clear D. CDR3 length: 14 residues. Germline CDR1 and CDR2: SGHRS and YFSETQ. CDR3 region: CASSADYMNTEAFF. The CDR3 bases are TGCGCCAGCTCCGCAGACTACATGAACACTGAAGCTTTCTTC.